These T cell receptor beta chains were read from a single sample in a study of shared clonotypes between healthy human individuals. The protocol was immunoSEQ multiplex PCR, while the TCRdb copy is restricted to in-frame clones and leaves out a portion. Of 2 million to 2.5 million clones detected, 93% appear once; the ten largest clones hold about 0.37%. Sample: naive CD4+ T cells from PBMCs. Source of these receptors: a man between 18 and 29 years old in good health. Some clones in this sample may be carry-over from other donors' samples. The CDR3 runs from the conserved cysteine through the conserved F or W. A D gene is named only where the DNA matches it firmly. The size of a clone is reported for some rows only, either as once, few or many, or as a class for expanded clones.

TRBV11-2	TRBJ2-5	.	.	CASSLGRRSPETQYF	TGTGCCAGCAGCTTAGGTAGAAGGTCGCCGGAGACCCAGTACTTC
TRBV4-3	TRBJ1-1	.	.	CASSPQLNRGETEAFF	TGCGCCAGCAGCCCCCAGTTAAACCGGGGAGAAACTGAAGCTTTCTTT
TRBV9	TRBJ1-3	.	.	CASSGGVGLGNTIYF	TGTGCCAGCAGCGGAGGGGTGGGTCTTGGAAACACCATATATTTT
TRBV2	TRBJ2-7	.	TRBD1	CASTITGTGHYEQYF	TGTGCCAGCACCATTACCGGGACAGGGCACTACGAGCAGTACTTC
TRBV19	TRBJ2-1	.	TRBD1	CASSQDRGLDNEQFF	TGTGCCAGTAGTCAGGACAGGGGGCTTGACAATGAGCAGTTCTTC
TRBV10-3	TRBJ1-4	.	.	CAISGQLGATNEKLFF	TGTGCCATCAGTGGCCAACTAGGGGCAACTAATGAAAAACTGTTTTTT
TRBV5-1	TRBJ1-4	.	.	CASSLAGPGEKLFF	TGCGCCAGCAGCTTGGCAGGGCCGGGAGAAAAACTGTTTTTT
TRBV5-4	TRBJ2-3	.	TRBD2	CASSLLAGRGDTQYF	TGTGCCAGCAGCTTACTAGCGGGACGGGGGGATACGCAGTATTTT
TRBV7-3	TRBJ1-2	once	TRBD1	CASSLTGTDNYGYTF	TGTGCCAGCAGCTTAACGGGGACAGATAACTATGGCTACACCTTC
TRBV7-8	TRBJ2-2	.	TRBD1	CASSRTGGEAGELFF	TGTGCCAGCAGCAGGACAGGGGGCGAGGCCGGGGAGCTGTTTTTT
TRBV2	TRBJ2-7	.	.	CASRFTGGYEQYF	TGTGCCAGCAGATTTACTGGCGGTTACGAGCAGTACTTC
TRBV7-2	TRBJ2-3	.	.	CASSLAHRVGTDTQYF	TGTGCCAGCAGCTTAGCGCACAGGGTTGGCACAGATACGCAGTATTTT
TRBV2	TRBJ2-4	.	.	CASGRENIQYF	TGTGCCAGCGGGAGAGAAAACATTCAGTACTTC
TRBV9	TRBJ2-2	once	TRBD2	CASSLSGKPNTGELFF	TGTGCCAGCAGCTTAAGCGGGAAACCGAACACCGGGGAGCTGTTTTTT
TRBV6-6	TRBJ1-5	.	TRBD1	CASSIGTGNNQPQHF	TGTGCCAGCAGTATCGGGACAGGGAACAATCAGCCCCAGCATTTT
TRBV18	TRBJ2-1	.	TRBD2	CASSPPAPAGGVEQFF	TGTGCCAGCTCACCACCCGCCCCAGCGGGAGGGGTCGAGCAGTTCTTC
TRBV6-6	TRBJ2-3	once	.	CASSLARGTDTQYF	TGTGCCAGCAGTCTAGCTCGGGGCACAGATACGCAGTATTTT
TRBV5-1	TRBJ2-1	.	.	CASRFVRGPFNEQFF	TGCGCCAGCAGGTTTGTTCGTGGTCCTTTCAATGAGCAGTTCTTC
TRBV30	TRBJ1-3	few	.	CAWTGTGGNTIYF	TGTGCCTGGACCGGGACCGGGGGAAACACCATATATTTT
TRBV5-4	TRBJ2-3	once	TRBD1	CASREGQVGSTDTQYF	TGTGCCAGCAGGGAGGGACAGGTGGGGAGCACAGATACGCAGTATTTT
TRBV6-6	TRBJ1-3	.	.	CASRQQGVTGNTIYF	TGTGCCAGCAGACAACAGGGAGTTACTGGAAACACCATATATTTT
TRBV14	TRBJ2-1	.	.	CASSQDHYEQFF	TGTGCCAGCAGCCAAGATCATTATGAGCAGTTCTTC
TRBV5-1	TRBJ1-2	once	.	CASTYDTFVTGTF	TGCGCCAGCACCTATGACACTTTCGTCACGGGCACCTTC
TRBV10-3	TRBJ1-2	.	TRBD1	CAISPGQRFGYTF	TGTGCCATCAGTCCGGGACAGCGATTCGGCTACACCTTC
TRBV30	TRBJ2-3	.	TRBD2	CAWTSGISADTQYF	TGTGCCTGGACTAGCGGGATATCCGCAGATACGCAGTATTTT
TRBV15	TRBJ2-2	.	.	CATTRVSGGGGELFF	TGTGCCACCACCAGAGTTAGCGGAGGGGGCGGGGAGCTGTTTTTT
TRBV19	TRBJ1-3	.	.	CASSPTGLYNGNTIYF	TGTGCCAGTAGTCCGACCGGGCTCTACAATGGAAACACCATATATTTT
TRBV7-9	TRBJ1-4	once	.	CASSLESASHKLFF	TGTGCCAGCAGCTTAGAGTCCGCGTCCCACAAACTGTTTTTT
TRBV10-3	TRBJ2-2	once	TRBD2	CAISGTSGGGELFF	TGTGCCATCAGTGGGACTAGCGGAGGCGGGGAGCTGTTTTTT
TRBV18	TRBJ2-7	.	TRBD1	CASSPPDRVYPEQYF	TGTGCCAGCTCACCACCGGACAGGGTTTATCCCGAGCAGTACTTC
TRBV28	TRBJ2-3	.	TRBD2	CATSGGSLPDTQYF	TGTGCCACCAGCGGCGGGAGTCTCCCAGATACGCAGTATTTT
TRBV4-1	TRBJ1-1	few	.	CASSQDLGPGAEAFF	TGCGCCAGCAGCCAAGACTTGGGACCAGGGGCTGAAGCTTTCTTT
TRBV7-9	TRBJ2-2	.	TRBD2	CASSLYPGRAGELFF	TGTGCCAGCAGCTTATACCCAGGGAGGGCCGGGGAGCTGTTTTTT
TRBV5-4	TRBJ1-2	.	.	CASRTQGGEGYTF	TGTGCCAGCAGGACACAGGGAGGTGAGGGCTACACCTTC
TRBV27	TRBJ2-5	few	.	CASSPGYQETQYF	TGTGCCAGCAGTCCCGGGTACCAAGAGACCCAGTACTTC
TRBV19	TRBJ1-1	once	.	CASVRQANTNTEAFF	TGTGCTTCAGTGAGGCAGGCGAACACGAACACTGAAGCTTTCTTT
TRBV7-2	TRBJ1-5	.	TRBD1	CASSLEGQGVWPQPQHF	TGTGCCAGCAGCTTAGAGGGACAGGGTGTCTGGCCTCAGCCCCAGCATTTT
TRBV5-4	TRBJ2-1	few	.	CASSFASSYNEQFF	TGTGCCAGCAGCTTCGCGAGCTCCTACAATGAGCAGTTCTTC
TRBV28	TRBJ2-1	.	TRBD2	CASRAGTSGIQGEQFF	TGTGCCAGCAGGGCCGGGACTAGCGGGATTCAGGGTGAGCAGTTCTTC
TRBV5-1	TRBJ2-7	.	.	CASSLSPEVVSPWQYF	TGCGCCAGCAGCTTAAGTCCCGAGGTGGTGTCTCCGTGGCAGTACTTC
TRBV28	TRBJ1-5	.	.	CASSLGQGYSNQPQHF	TGTGCCAGCAGTTTGGGGCAGGGGTATAGCAATCAGCCCCAGCATTTT
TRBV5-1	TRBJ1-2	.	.	CASRVTVADGYTF	TGCGCCAGCAGGGTCACCGTTGCGGACGGCTACACCTTC
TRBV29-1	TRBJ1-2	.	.	CSVEDQGKGGYTF	TGCAGCGTTGAAGATCAGGGGAAAGGTGGCTACACCTTC
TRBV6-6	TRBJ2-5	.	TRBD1	CASRNTGGRETQYF	TGTGCCAGCAGGAATACAGGGGGCCGGGAGACCCAGTACTTC
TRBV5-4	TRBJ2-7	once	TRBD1	CASSLEIGTGQSYEQYF	TGTGCCAGCAGCTTGGAGATCGGGACAGGGCAGTCCTACGAGCAGTACTTC
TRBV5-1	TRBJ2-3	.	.	CASSNPSTATDTQYF	TGCGCCAGCAGCAATCCTTCGACAGCCACAGATACGCAGTATTTT
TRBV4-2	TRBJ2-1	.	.	CASSQDLLASNEQFF	TGTGCCAGCAGCCAAGATCTACTAGCTTCTAATGAGCAGTTCTTC
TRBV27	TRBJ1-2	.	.	CASSLGYPGGYTF	TGTGCCAGCAGTTTAGGGTACCCGGGTGGCTACACCTTC
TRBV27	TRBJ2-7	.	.	CASSFREGGTYEQYF	TGTGCCAGCAGTTTCCGAGAGGGGGGGACCTACGAGCAGTACTTC
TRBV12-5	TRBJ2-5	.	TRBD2	CASGAGTSGKETQYF	TGTGCTAGTGGTGCAGGGACTAGCGGGAAAGAGACCCAGTACTTC
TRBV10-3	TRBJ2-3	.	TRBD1	CAISESNRGYADTQYF	TGTGCCATCAGTGAGTCGAACAGGGGTTACGCAGATACGCAGTATTTT
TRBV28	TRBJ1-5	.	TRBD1	CASSLTGDPQPQHF	TGTGCCAGCAGTTTGACAGGGGACCCTCAGCCCCAGCATTTT
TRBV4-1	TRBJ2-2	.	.	CASSLKVGVGTGELFF	TGCGCCAGCAGCCTAAAGGTGGGGGTCGGCACCGGGGAGCTGTTTTTT
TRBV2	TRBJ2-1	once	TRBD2	CASPTGLAGGNNEQFF	TGTGCCAGTCCTACCGGACTAGCGGGAGGAAACAATGAGCAGTTCTTC
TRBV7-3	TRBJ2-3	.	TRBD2	CASSRGLAGGPDTQYF	TGTGCCAGCAGCCGCGGACTAGCGGGAGGGCCAGATACGCAGTATTTT
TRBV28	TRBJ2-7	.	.	CASNLRDQQREQYF	TGTGCCAGCAACCTCCGGGACCAACAACGGGAGCAGTACTTC
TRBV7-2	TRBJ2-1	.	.	CASSLATNSLPYNEQFF	TGTGCCAGCAGCTTAGCTACTAACTCGTTACCCTACAATGAGCAGTTCTTC
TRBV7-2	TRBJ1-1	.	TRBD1	CASSYKSGGEAFF	TGTGCCAGCAGCTATAAATCAGGGGGCGAAGCTTTCTTT
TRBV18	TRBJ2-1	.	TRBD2	CASSLPGLARNEQFF	TGTGCCAGCTCACTCCCGGGACTAGCGCGAAATGAGCAGTTCTTC